The 11 T cell receptor beta chains below were found in one sample sequenced in a study of T cells in Graves' hyperthyroidism and ophthalmopathy. It was RNA transcripts that yielded the amplified TCR beta CDR3 regions. With the HTBI primer set, the TCR CDR3 went through a first round of RT-PCR. TCRdb re-analysed the multiplex PCR reads in MiXCR, keeping a single row per CDR3 protein. The table records some 180,000 distinct CDR3 sequences, around 15% of them present only once. The material sequenced was blood. These receptors all come from a woman aged 45-65 years with Graves' hyperthyroidism.

This clonotype was seen ten or more times. The gene calls are TRBV5-1 and TRBJ1-6, with no clear D. The germline V and J ends were trimmed by 2 bases and 6 bases, with 12 bases remaining between them. The CDR3 has 15 amino acids. CDR1 and CDR2 from the germline V gene are SGHRS and YFSETQ. In DNA, the CDR3 is TGCGCCAGCAGCTTAATGGGGAACGCTAATTCACCCCTCCACTTT. Encoded protein: CASSLMGNANSPLHF. Using reference TRBV5-1 and TRBJ1-6 for the parts outside the CDR3, the full variable domain is KAGVTQTPRYLIKTRGQQVTLSCSPISGHRSVSWYQQTPGQGLQFLFEYFSETQRNKGNFPGRFSGRQFSNSRSEMNVSTLELGDSALYLCASSLMGNANSPLHFGNGTRLTVT.

This clonotype was seen at least ten times. The rearrangement uses TRBV6-1 and TRBJ2-7; D tentatively fits TRBD1 or TRBD2 (5 bases each). The CDR3 totals 17 residues. V was trimmed by 1 base and J by 5 bases, leaving 21 bases between them. The germline CDR1 and CDR2 sequences are MNHNS and SASEGT. The CDR3 loop is CASSEVLGGTLGHEQYF. As DNA, the CDR3 is TGTGCCAGCAGTGAAGTTCTAGGTGGGACGCTTGGCCACGAGCAGTACTTC.

This clonotype was seen ten or more times. CDR3 residues: CASSESSGGARTQYF. CDR3 nucleotides: TGTGCCAGCAGTGAGTCCAGCGGGGGGGCAAGGACCCAGTACTTC. The chain links TRBV2 to TRBJ2-5; 10 bases agree with TRBD2. V shed 3 bases and J 7 bases; nucleotides not matched to a gene: 8. CDR1 is SNHLY, CDR2 FYNNEI, per germline. CDR3 length equals 15 residues.

This clonotype was observed a handful of times. This rearrangement joins TRBV7-3 to TRBJ2-1, with TRBD2 identical over 7 bases. Germline V CDR1 and CDR2: SGHTA, FQGTGA. J was trimmed by 6 bases and V by 0 bases; bases with no gene match: 17. The CDR3 consists of 19 residues. The CDR3 DNA is TGTGCCAGCAGCTTAACCCCTAATCTGGGCGGGGGTTTGGCCAATGAGCAGTTCTTC. Residues: CASSLTPNLGGGLANEQFF. Based on the CDR3 plus reference TRBV7-3 and TRBJ2-1, the full variable domain is GAGVSQTPSNKVTEKGKYVELRCDPISGHTALYWYRQSLGQGPEFLIYFQGTGAADDSGLPNDRFFAVRPEGSVSTLKIQRTERGDSAVYLCASSLTPNLGGGLANEQFFGPGTRLTVL.

This clonotype was seen repeatedly, ten times or more. V gene TRBV12-3 or TRBV12-4 combines with J gene TRBJ1-1; 7 nucleotides align to TRBD1. The CDR3 covers 13 residues. V lost 6 bases, J lost 3 bases, and 4 bases stayed unmatched. CDR3 coding DNA: TGTGCCAGCAGACGTACAGGGGACACTGAAGCTTTCTTT. Translating gives CASRRTGDTEAFF.

V usage is TRBV2 and J usage is TRBJ2-7; TRBD2 matches 8 bases. V trimming: 7 bases; J trimming: 6 bases; junction bases outside the gene matches: 14. CDR1 and CDR2 from the germline V gene are SNHLY and FYNNEI. The CDR3 extends over 15 amino acids. The CDR3 is CASTASGSGFGEQYF. In nucleotides, the CDR3 is TGTGCCAGCACCGCCAGCGGGAGTGGCTTTGGCGAGCAGTACTTC.

This clonotype has at least ten counts. The rearrangement joins TRBV7-8 to TRBJ1-1; D might be TRBD1 (6 bases). The CDR3 has 12 residues. In germline, CDR1 is SGHVS, CDR2 FQNEAQ. The V end lost 7 bases, the J end lost 2 bases, and 8 bases lay between the germline ends. The CDR3 spells CASTGANTEAFF. The CDR3 DNA reads as TGTGCCAGCACAGGGGCTAACACTGAAGCTTTCTTT. Looking up the rest from reference TRBV7-8 and TRBJ1-1 gives the full variable domain: GAGVSQSPRYKVAKRGQDVALRCDPISGHVSLFWYQQALGQGPEFLTYFQNEAQLDKSGLPSDRFFAERPEGSVSTLKIQRTQQEDSAVYLCASTGANTEAFFGQGTRLTVV.

This clonotype was found many times. The chain links TRBV27 to TRBJ2-2, with D unclear. The V and J ends lost 3 bases and 6 bases respectively, with 8 bases between them. CDR1 is MNHEY and CDR2 is SMNVEV in the germline V gene (reference sequence). The CDR3 extends over 13 amino acids. The CDR3 sequence: CASSLATAGELFF. The CDR3 DNA sequence: TGTGCCAGCAGTTTGGCGACGGCCGGGGAGCTGTTTTTT.

This clonotype was recorded many times. The chain carries TRBV7-9 and TRBJ2-3; 8 positions agree with TRBD2. V trimming: 5 bases; J trimming: 2 bases; junction bases outside the gene matches: 9. Germline V CDR1 and CDR2: SEHNR, FQNEAQ (reference sequence). The CDR3 covers 16 residues. DNA of the CDR3: TGTGCCAGCAGCCCACTCCGGGGGGGGGACACAGATACGCAGTATTTT. This gives the protein CASSPLRGGDTDTQYF.

V and J are TRBV7-9 and TRBJ1-5; TRBD1 agrees at 7 bases. V dropped 4 bases and J dropped 0; count of bases not matched to a gene: 3. CDR3 length equals 15 residues. Germline values: CDR1 SEHNR, CDR2 FQNEAQ (reference sequence). The CDR3 protein is CASSSTGNSNQPQHF. As DNA, the CDR3 is TGTGCCAGCAGCTCGACAGGGAATAGCAATCAGCCCCAGCATTTT. The full variable domain, rest sourced from reference TRBV7-9 and TRBJ1-5, is DTGVSQNPRHKITKRGQNVTFRCDPISEHNRLYWYRQTLGQGPEFLTYFQNEAQLEKSRLLSDRFSAERPKGSFSTLEIQRTEQGDSAMYLCASSSTGNSNQPQHFGDGTRLSIL.

This clonotype was detected many times. This chain connects TRBV7-8 to TRBJ2-5; D is uncertain. Germline lookup yields CDR1 SGHVS and CDR2 FQNEAQ. Trimming cost V 3 bases and J 2 bases, with 10 bases left between them. The CDR3 covers 14 residues. CDR3 sequence reads: CASSFSTYQETQYF. The CDR3 region has the DNA TGTGCCAGCAGCTTTTCAACATATCAAGAGACCCAGTACTTC.